This TCR beta chain was identified in a study of CD8+CD57+ T cells in acquired aplastic anemia. Study overall: The DNA of sorted CD4+ and CD8+ cells averaged roughly 3 ug. Study-wide results and limits: Both patients and controls carried the same twenty-nine CD8+ CDR3 sequences. Researchers reported that CD8+ Simpson's diversity was not significantly different in patients versus controls.

The V gene lost 8 bases and the J gene lost 0 bases, with 11 bases spanning the gap. The CDR3 consists of 14 residues. CDR1 LNHDA and CDR2 SQIVND come from the germline V gene (reference sequence). With respect to this clonotype: The antigen is undetermined.

TCR beta VDJ and CDR3 profiles were obtained from a genomic DNA template. MiXCR, run by TCRdb on the reads, gives a single entry per CDR3 protein. This sample carries hundreds of thousands of distinct CDR3 sequences, around 60% of them seen once, and the ten largest clones take under 8.5%. The sequence came from a human donor with severe aplastic anemia or a healthy control (not recorded which). The genes are TRBV19 and TRBJ1-3; D unresolved. The material sequenced was sorted CD4+, CD8+, or CD8+CD57+ T cells (not recorded which) from PBMCs. CDR3 sequence: CASRDSSSGNTIYF. Written as DNA, the CDR3 is TGTGCCAGTCGTGACTCCTCCTCTGGAAACACCATATATTTT.